This T cell receptor beta chain was identified in a study of cytomegalovirus exposure and HLA in healthy donors. Only in-frame clones appear in the TCRdb table, and some are missing; sequencing was by immunoSEQ multiplex PCR. Of around 150,000 clones in the sample, 91% are singletons; the top ten hold around 3.1%. The V end lost 0 bases, the J end lost 2 bases, and 3 bases lay between the germline ends. Germline assignment: CDR1 SGHNT and CDR2 YYREEE (reference sequence). The CDR3 contains 12 residues. The chain combines TRBV5-4 with TRBJ2-7; D call uncertain. Sequencing used PBMCs. The TCR comes from a woman aged 18 to 35 in good health and CMV-seropositive. CDR3 region: CASSLDTYEQYF. The CDR3, as DNA: TGTGCCAGCAGCTTGGACACCTACGAGCAGTACTTC. Full variable domain (remainder filled in from reference TRBV5-4 and TRBJ2-7): ETGVTQSPTHLIKTRGQQVTLRCSSQSGHNTVSWYQQALGQGPQFIFQYYREEENGRGNFPPRFSGLQFPNYSSELNVNALELDDSALYLCASSLDTYEQYFGPGTRLTVT.